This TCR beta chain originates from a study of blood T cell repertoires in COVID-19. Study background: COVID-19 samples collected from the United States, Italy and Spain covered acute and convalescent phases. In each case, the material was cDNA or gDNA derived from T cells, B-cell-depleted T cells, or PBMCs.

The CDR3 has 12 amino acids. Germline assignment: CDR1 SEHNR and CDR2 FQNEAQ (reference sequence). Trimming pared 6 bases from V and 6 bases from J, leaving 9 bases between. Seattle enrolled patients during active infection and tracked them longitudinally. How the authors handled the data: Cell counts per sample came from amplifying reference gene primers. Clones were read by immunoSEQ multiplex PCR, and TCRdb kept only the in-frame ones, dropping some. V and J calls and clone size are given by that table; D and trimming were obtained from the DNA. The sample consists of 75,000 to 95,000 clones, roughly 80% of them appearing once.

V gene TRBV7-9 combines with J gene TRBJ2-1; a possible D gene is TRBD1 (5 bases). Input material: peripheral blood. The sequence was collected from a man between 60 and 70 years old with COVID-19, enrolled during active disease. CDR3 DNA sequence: TGTGCCAGCAGGCTGACAGTCAATGAGCAGTTCTTC. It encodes CASRLTVNEQFF.